These 7 T cell receptor beta chains came from one sample sequenced in a study of cytomegalovirus exposure and HLA in healthy donors. PCR involved 60 Vbeta and 13 Jbeta primers. Clones were sequenced by immunoSEQ multiplex PCR, and TCRdb holds only the in-frame ones, with some missing. This sample has about 200,000 clones; 73% occur once, and the top ten carry about 1.7%. Material for sequencing was PBMCs. All receptors derive from a woman aged 25 to 45 in good health and CMV-seronegative.

The gene calls are TRBV5-4 and TRBJ1-2; TRBD1 is a possible D gene (6 bases). The CDR3 is 15 amino acids. Looked up from germline, CDR1 is SGHNT and CDR2 is YYREEE (reference sequence). V was clipped by 4 bases and J by 4 bases, with 17 bases between them. The CDR3 protein is CASSGPGEAAYGYTF. The CDR3 DNA reads TGTGCCAGCAGCGGGCCAGGGGAAGCTGCCTATGGCTACACCTTC.

The J gene is TRBJ1-2, the V gene TRBV18; D unresolved. Germline-derived CDR1 and CDR2 are KGHSH and LQKENI. Trimming took off 2 bases at V and 4 bases at J, with 8 bases between the two ends. CDR3 length equals 13 residues. The CDR3 reads CASSPLSVYGYTF. The CDR3 DNA follows: TGTGCCAGCTCACCATTATCGGTCTATGGCTACACCTTC.

The rearrangement joins TRBV2 to TRBJ1-6; D call uncertain. Trimming removed 6 bases from V and 8 bases from J, with 17 bases in between. CDR1 is SNHLY and CDR2 is FYNNEI in the germline V gene. This CDR3 has 15 residues. The DNA of the CDR3 is TGTGCCAGCAGCGGTCCTGGAGGCGGGCATTCACCCCTCCACTTT. Amino acids: CASSGPGGGHSPLHF.

The V and J genes are TRBV29-1 and TRBJ1-2, with D maybe TRBD1 (6 bases). This CDR3 contains 12 residues. Per the germline V gene, CDR1 is SQVTM and CDR2 is ANQGSEA. Trimming stripped 6 bases from V and 2 bases from J, with 10 bases between. CDR3 in amino acids: CSVAQGNYGYTF. The CDR3 DNA reads TGCAGCGTCGCGCAGGGGAACTATGGCTACACCTTC.

The V gene is TRBV27, the J gene TRBJ2-1; 7 positions match TRBD2. Germline assignment: CDR1 MNHEY and CDR2 SMNVEV (reference sequence). The CDR3 runs 15 residues. Trimming removed 8 bases from V and 3 bases from J; junction bases left unmatched: 10. CDR3 sequence: CASHPLAGIYNEQFF. The CDR3 DNA reads TGTGCCAGCCACCCGTTAGCGGGTATCTACAATGAGCAGTTCTTC.

In this sample, this clone turned up a few times. The rearrangement joins TRBV27 to TRBJ1-2, with a weak D call TRBD1 (5 bases). With 4 bases removed from V and 4 bases from J, the gap between germline ends came to 16 bases. CDR1 MNHEY and CDR2 SMNVEV come from the germline V gene (reference sequence). This CDR3 is 15 amino acids long. The CDR3 sequence: CASSWAGRDPYGYTF. The CDR3 DNA sequence: TGTGCCAGCAGTTGGGCAGGGAGGGACCCCTATGGCTACACCTTC.

This clone was picked up one time. J is TRBJ1-5 and V is TRBV7-9; 8 bases are a match to TRBD1. This CDR3 region has 15 residues. The germline V gene has CDR1 SEHNR and CDR2 FQNEAQ (reference sequence). The V gene end was trimmed by 4 bases and the J gene end by 0 bases; junction bases not matched to a gene: 2. The CDR3 region is CASSSTGASNQPQHF. Here the CDR3 DNA reads TGTGCCAGCAGCTCGACAGGGGCTAGCAATCAGCCCCAGCATTTT. The entire variable domain, with the rest obtained from reference TRBV7-9 and TRBJ1-5, is as follows: DTGVSQNPRHKITKRGQNVTFRCDPISEHNRLYWYRQTLGQGPEFLTYFQNEAQLEKSRLLSDRFSAERPKGSFSTLEIQRTEQGDSAMYLCASSSTGASNQPQHFGDGTRLSIL.